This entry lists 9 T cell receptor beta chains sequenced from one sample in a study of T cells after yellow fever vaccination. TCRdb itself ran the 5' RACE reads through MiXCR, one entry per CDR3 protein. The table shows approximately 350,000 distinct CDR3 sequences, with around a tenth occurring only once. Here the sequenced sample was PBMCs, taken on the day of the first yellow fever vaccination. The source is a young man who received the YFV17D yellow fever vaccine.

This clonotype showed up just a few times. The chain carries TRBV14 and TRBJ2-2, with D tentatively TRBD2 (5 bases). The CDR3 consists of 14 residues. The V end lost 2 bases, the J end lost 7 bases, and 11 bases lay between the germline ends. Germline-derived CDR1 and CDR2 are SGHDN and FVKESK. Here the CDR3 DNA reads TGTGCCAGCAGCCAAATCGGGGTTGACGGGGAGCTGTTTTTT. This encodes CASSQIGVDGELFF. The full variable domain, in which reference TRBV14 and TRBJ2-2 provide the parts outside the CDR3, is EAGVTQFPSHSVIEKGQTVTLRCDPISGHDNLYWYRRVMGKEIKFLLHFVKESKQDESGMPNNRFLAERTGGTYSTLKVQPAELEDSGVYFCASSQIGVDGELFFGEGSRLTVL.

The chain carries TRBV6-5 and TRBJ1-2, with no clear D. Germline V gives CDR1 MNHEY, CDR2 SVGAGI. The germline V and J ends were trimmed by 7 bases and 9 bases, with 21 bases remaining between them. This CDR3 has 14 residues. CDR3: CASIKKDNPASYTF. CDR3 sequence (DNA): TGTGCCAGCATCAAAAAGGATAATCCCGCCAGCTACACCTTC.

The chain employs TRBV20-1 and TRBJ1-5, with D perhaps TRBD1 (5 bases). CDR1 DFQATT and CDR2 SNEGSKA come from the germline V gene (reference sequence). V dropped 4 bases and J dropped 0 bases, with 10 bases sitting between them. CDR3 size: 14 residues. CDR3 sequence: CSAMQGNSNQPQHF. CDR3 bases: TGCAGTGCTATGCAGGGAAATAGCAATCAGCCCCAGCATTTT.

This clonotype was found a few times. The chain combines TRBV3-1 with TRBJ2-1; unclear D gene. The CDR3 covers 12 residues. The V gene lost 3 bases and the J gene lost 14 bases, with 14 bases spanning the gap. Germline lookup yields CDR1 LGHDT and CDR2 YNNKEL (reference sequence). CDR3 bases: TGTGCCAGCAGCCAGGCCCCCTCCAGTAAGTTCTTC. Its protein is CASSQAPSSKFF.

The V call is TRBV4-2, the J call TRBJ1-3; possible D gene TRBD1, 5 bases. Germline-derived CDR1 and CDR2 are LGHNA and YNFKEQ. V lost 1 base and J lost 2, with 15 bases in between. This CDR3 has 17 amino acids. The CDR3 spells CASSQGGARDAGNTIYF. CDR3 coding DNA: TGTGCCAGCAGCCAAGGTGGCGCGAGGGACGCTGGAAACACCATATATTTT.

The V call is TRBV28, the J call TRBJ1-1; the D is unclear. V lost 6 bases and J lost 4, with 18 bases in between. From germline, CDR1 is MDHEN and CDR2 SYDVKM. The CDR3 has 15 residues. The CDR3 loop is CASRLKEFSGTEAFF. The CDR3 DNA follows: TGTGCCAGCAGACTTAAAGAGTTCAGCGGCACTGAAGCTTTCTTT. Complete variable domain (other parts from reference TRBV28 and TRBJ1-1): DVKVTQSSRYLVKRTGEKVFLECVQDMDHENMFWYRQDPGLGLRLIYFSYDVKMKEKGDIPEGYSVSREKKERFSLILESASTNQTSMYLCASRLKEFSGTEAFFGQGTRLTVV.

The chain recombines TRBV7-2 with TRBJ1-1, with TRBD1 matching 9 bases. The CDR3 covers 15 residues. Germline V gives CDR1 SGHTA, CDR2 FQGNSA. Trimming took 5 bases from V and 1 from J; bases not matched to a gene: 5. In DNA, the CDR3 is TGTGCCAGCAGCCTCTGGGGACAGGGGAACACTGAAGCTTTCTTT. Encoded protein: CASSLWGQGNTEAFF. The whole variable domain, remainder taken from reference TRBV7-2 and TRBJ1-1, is GAGVSQSPSNKVTEKGKDVELRCDPISGHTALYWYRQSLGQGLEFLIYFQGNSAPDKSGLPSDRFSAERTGGSVSTLTIQRTQQEDSAVYLCASSLWGQGNTEAFFGQGTRLTVV.

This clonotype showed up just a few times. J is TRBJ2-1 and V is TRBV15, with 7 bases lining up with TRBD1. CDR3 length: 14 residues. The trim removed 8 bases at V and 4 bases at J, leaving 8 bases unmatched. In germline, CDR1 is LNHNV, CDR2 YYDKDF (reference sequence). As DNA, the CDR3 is TGTGCCACCGCGAGACAGGGACCGTACAATGAGCAGTTCTTC. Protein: CATARQGPYNEQFF.

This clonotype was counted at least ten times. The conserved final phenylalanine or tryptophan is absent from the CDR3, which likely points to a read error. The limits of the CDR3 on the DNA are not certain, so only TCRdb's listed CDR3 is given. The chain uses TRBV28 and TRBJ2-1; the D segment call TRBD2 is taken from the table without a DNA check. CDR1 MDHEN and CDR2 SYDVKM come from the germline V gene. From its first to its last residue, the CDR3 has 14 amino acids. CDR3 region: CASSSTPGLAGSAA.